A single sample is the source of the 13 T cell receptor beta chains below, sequenced in a study of metastatic and nonmetastatic thyroid tumors. All patients reached thyroid surgery having received no treatment beforehand. TCRdb re-called clones from the PCR reads using MiXCR. Among almost 35,000 clones listed, 16% were seen once. Sequencing was performed on blood. These receptor sequences come from a female donor with papillary thyroid cancer or a benign thyroid nodule (not recorded which). Some clones in this sample may be carry-over from other donors' samples.

At least ten counts were recorded for this clone. This chain uses TRBV7-9 with TRBJ2-7; unclear D gene. CDR1 is SEHNR, CDR2 FQNEAQ, per germline (reference sequence). V lost 8 bases and J 3 bases, leaving 11 bases between the germline ends. This CDR3 has 12 residues. The CDR3 here is CASRKSRYEQYF. CDR3 DNA: TGTGCCAGCCGGAAAAGTCGCTACGAGCAGTACTTC.

This clone occurred many times. The genes are TRBV6-2 or TRBV6-3 and TRBJ2-7, with 8 bases that match TRBD2. V shed 3 bases and J 4 bases; nucleotides not matched to a gene: 8. Per the germline V gene, CDR1 is MNHEY and CDR2 is SVGEGT. CDR3 length: 15 residues. The CDR3 DNA reads as TGTGCCAGCAGTTATCATGGGACTAGTCCTTACGAGCAGTACTTC. Translated, it gives CASSYHGTSPYEQYF.

This clone came up a few times. This may arise from a read error, as a much more abundant clone is one base away. Within the sample, other DNA sequences also encode this same CDR3. The chain links TRBV28 to TRBJ2-2; D is undetermined. Looked up from germline, CDR1 is MDHEN and CDR2 is SYDVKM. The V end lost 3 bases, the J end lost 4 bases, and 9 bases lay between the germline ends. The CDR3 totals 14 residues. The CDR3 loop reads CASSLFAGTGELFF. CDR3 sequence (DNA): TGTGCCAGCAGTTTGTTCGCAGGCACCGGGGAGCTGTTTTTT. The complete variable domain, with remaining parts taken from reference TRBV28 and TRBJ2-2, reads DVKVTQSSRYLVKRTGEKVFLECVQDMDHENMFWYRQDPGLGLRLIYFSYDVKMKEKGDIPEGYSVSREKKERFSLILESASTNQTSMYLCASSLFAGTGELFFGEGSRLTVL.

At least ten counts were recorded for this clone. This chain uses TRBV28 with TRBJ2-5; 8 bases are a match to TRBD2. The V gene end was trimmed by 7 bases and the J gene end by 4 bases; junction bases not matched to a gene: 17. This CDR3 contains 17 residues. CDR1 MDHEN and CDR2 SYDVKM come from the germline V gene. Here the CDR3 reads CASTEATSGSGAETQYF. CDR3 DNA: TGTGCCAGCACCGAGGCCACAAGCGGGAGTGGGGCAGAGACCCAGTACTTC.

This clone was detected only a few times. In DNA, the CDR3 is TGTGCCAGCAGTTTTTCCCGCGAGACTGAAGCTTTCTTT. Protein sequence: CASSFSRETEAFF. This chain links TRBV27 with TRBJ1-1; D is undetermined. Per the germline V gene, CDR1 is MNHEY and CDR2 is SMNVEV (reference sequence). This CDR3 comprises 13 residues. V was pared by 3 bases and J by 5 bases, with 10 bases between.

This clone was recorded at least ten times. This chain uses TRBV12-3 or TRBV12-4 with TRBJ2-5; tentatively, D is TRBD1 or TRBD2 (5 bases each). Between the trimmed V and J ends, which lost 6 bases and 2 bases, there was a span of 10 bases. The CDR3 totals 13 residues. The CDR3 DNA is TGTGCCAGCAGCCCAGAGGGGCAAGAGACCCAGTACTTC. As protein: CASSPEGQETQYF.

The chain combines TRBV5-4 with TRBJ2-4; 10 nucleotides agree with TRBD1. V lost 3 bases, J lost 2 bases, and 8 bases stayed unmatched. The CDR3 is made up of 17 amino acids. Germline-derived CDR1 and CDR2 are SGHNT and YYREEE (reference sequence). The CDR3 region has the DNA TGTGCCAGCAGCTGGGACAGGGGAGGATTGACCAAAAACATTCAGTACTTC. This translates into CASSWDRGGLTKNIQYF.

This clone was seen at least ten times. No conserved phenylalanine or tryptophan is present at the end of the CDR3, so a read error is the likely explanation. The limits of the CDR3 on the DNA are not certain, so only TCRdb's listed CDR3 is given. The rearrangement links TRBV7-3 to TRBJ2-5; TRBD1 was called by the table and not checked on the DNA. Both ends counted, the CDR3 spans 11 residues. Looked up from germline, CDR1 is SGHTA and CDR2 is FQGTGA. The CDR3 protein is CASSSPRDRSG.

The sample holds many counts of this clone. V usage is TRBV19 and J usage is TRBJ1-2, with D possibly TRBD1 on 6 matching bases. Trimming removed 5 bases from V and 4 bases from J, with 11 bases in between. This CDR3 has 13 amino acids. The germline CDR1 and CDR2 sequences are LNHDA and SQIVND (reference sequence). CDR3 nucleotides: TGTGCCAGTAGTGGACAGACTTTCTATGGCTACACCTTC. Translation gives CASSGQTFYGYTF.

This clone was detected ten times or more. The V and J genes are TRBV9 and TRBJ2-1; 7 positions agree with TRBD2. CDR3 length: 14 amino acids. Trimming cost V 2 bases and J 10 bases; bases outside gene matches: 9. From germline, CDR1 is SGDLS and CDR2 YYNGEE. Written as DNA, the CDR3 is TGTGCCAGCAGCGTTCGGCGGGAGCGTGACGAGCAGTTCTTC. This sequence encodes CASSVRRERDEQFF.

CDR3 sequence reads: CAISESRGARNYGYTF. As DNA, the CDR3 is TGTGCCATCAGTGAGTCGAGGGGGGCTAGGAACTATGGCTACACCTTC. The rearrangement links TRBV10-3 to TRBJ1-2; D perhaps matches TRBD1 (6 bases). The CDR3 loop spans 16 amino acids. Germline CDR1 reads ENHRY; CDR2 reads SYGVKD. V was pared by 0 bases and J by 2 bases, with 13 bases between.

V usage is TRBV20-1 and J usage is TRBJ1-6, with 8 bases fitting TRBD1. The CDR3 has 16 residues. Trimming cost V 5 bases and J 8 bases; bases outside gene matches: 14. Germline CDR1 reads DFQATT; CDR2 reads SNEGSKA (reference sequence). DNA for the CDR3: TGCAGTGCTGTTATACAAAGGACAGGGCTTGATTCACCCCTCCACTTT. It specifies CSAVIQRTGLDSPLHF.

This clone showed up many times. The chain couples TRBV5-5 to TRBJ2-7; TRBD1 or TRBD2 may be the D gene (5 bases each). V was clipped by 5 bases and J by 3 bases, with 15 bases between them. Germline-derived CDR1 and CDR2 are SGHKS and YYEKEE (reference sequence). The CDR3 consists of 14 residues. The CDR3 sequence: CASRDQGVGYEQYF. The CDR3 DNA is TGTGCCAGCAGAGATCAGGGAGTCGGCTACGAGCAGTACTTC.